This T cell receptor (beta chain) appears in the sequencing data of a study of early T cells in non-severe SARS-CoV-2 infection. Study-level background: Unsorted whole-blood RNA was sequenced in bulk, leaving chains unpaired.

Individual cDNA molecules were tagged with unique molecular identifiers, the study reported. TCRdb processed the 5' RACE reads anew with MiXCR; each CDR3 protein has one entry. The sample includes tens of thousands of distinct CDR3 sequences, under 13% of them seen just once. This clonotype has more than one count but fewer than ten. The CDR3 loop spans 16 amino acids. In germline, CDR1 is SGHRS, CDR2 YFSETQ. V trimming: 4 bases; J trimming: 2 bases; junction bases outside the gene matches: 8. The sequence derives from an adult who was a healthcare worker with PCR-confirmed SARS-CoV-2 infection or an uninfected control (not recorded which). The specimen sequenced was whole blood. The chain combines TRBV5-1 with TRBJ2-3, with 9 positions matching TRBD2. The CDR3 is CASSLGLARNTDTQYF. CDR3 DNA sequence: TGCGCCAGCAGCCTTGGACTAGCGCGAAACACAGATACGCAGTATTTT.